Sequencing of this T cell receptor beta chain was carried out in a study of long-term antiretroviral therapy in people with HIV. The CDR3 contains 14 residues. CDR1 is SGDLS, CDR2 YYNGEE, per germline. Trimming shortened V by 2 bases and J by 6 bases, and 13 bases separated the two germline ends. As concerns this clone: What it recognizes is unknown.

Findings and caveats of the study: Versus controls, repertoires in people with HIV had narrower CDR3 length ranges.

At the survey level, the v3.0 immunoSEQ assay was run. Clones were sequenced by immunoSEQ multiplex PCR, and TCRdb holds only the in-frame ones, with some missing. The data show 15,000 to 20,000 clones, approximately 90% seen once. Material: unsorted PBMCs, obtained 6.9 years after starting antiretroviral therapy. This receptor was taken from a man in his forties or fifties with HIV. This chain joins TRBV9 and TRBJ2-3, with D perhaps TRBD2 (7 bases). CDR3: CASSVRGAGDTQYF. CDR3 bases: TGTGCCAGCAGCGTTCGGGGGGCGGGGGATACGCAGTATTTT.